This passage covers 21 T cell receptor beta chains from one sample sequenced in a study of CD4 T cells in relation to SARS-CoV-2 and coronaviruses. Antigen specificity for these receptors is unknown. Profiled with immunoSEQ multiplex PCR; TCRdb holds only in-frame clones, not every one. The sample records roughly 30,000 clones, about 70% being singletons. The sequenced material came from memory CD4+ T cells from PBMCs, cultured in vitro. The receptors were gathered from an adult with COVID-19.

CDR3 region: CASSPDSLTYEQYF. For the CDR3, the DNA is TGTGCCAGCAGCCCAGACAGCCTAACCTACGAGCAGTACTTC. The V gene is TRBV2, the J gene TRBJ2-7; perhaps TRBD1 as D (5 bases). The CDR3 is 14 amino acids. Germline CDR1 SNHLY, CDR2 FYNNEI. Trimming removed 6 bases from V and 2 bases from J, with 14 bases in between.

The chain has TRBV5-6 and TRBJ1-2; no clear D gene. CDR1 is SGHDT, CDR2 YYEEEE, per germline. The CDR3 is 14 residues long. V lost 1 base and J 5 bases, leaving 12 bases between the germline ends. The CDR3 nucleotides read TGTGCCAGCAGCTTGTTGGGGAATCGGTATGGCTACACCTTC. Residues: CASSLLGNRYGYTF.

The rearrangement links TRBV15 to TRBJ2-4; maybe TRBD2 (6 bases). V was pared by 0 bases and J by 8 bases, with 14 bases between. Germline assignment: CDR1 LNHNV and CDR2 YYDKDF (reference sequence). The CDR3 runs 15 residues. In DNA form, the CDR3 reads TGTGCCACCAGCAGAGAGCTCTTTCCGGGGGACATTCAGTACTTC. As protein: CATSRELFPGDIQYF.

The chain is built from TRBV7-6 and TRBJ2-1; TRBD2 matches at 14 bases. Germline-derived CDR1 and CDR2 are SGHVS and FNYEAQ. V lost 4 bases, J lost 8 bases, and 19 bases stayed unmatched. CDR3 size: 20 residues. CDR3 residues: CASSSPGLAGDDFDGDEQFF. DNA of the CDR3: TGTGCCAGCAGCTCGCCGGGACTAGCGGGAGACGATTTCGATGGGGATGAGCAGTTCTTC.

This chain links TRBV19 with TRBJ1-1, with D unresolved. The V end was cut by 7 bases, the J end by 3 bases, with 15 bases between. Germline CDR1 reads LNHDA; CDR2 reads SQIVND (reference sequence). The CDR3 is 14 amino acids. CDR3 DNA: TGTGCCAGTACGTGGGATCTTTTATACACTGAAGCTTTCTTT. Amino acids: CASTWDLLYTEAFF.

The chain joins TRBV7-8 to TRBJ1-4; D is perhaps TRBD1 (5 bases). The germline V gene has CDR1 SGHVS and CDR2 FQNEAQ. The germline V and J ends were trimmed by 2 bases and 5 bases, with 9 bases remaining between them. The CDR3 sequence is 14 residues long. CDR3 DNA: TGTGCCAGCAGCTTAAGGGACGTGAATGAAAAACTGTTTTTT. Protein sequence: CASSLRDVNEKLFF.

The V and J genes are TRBV6-5 and TRBJ2-7; TRBD2 might be the D (7 bases). Per the germline V gene, CDR1 is MNHEY and CDR2 is SVGAGI. V lost 6 bases to trimming and J lost 1 base, with 13 bases between them. This CDR3 has 14 residues. DNA for the CDR3: TGTGCCAGCAGGAAAGGGGGGGGGTCCTACGAGCAGTACTTC. Translated, it gives CASRKGGGSYEQYF.

The chain combines TRBV30 with TRBJ1-6; 7 positions match TRBD1. The CDR3 is 15 amino acids. The V gene's germline CDR1 is GTSNPN and CDR2 SVGIG (reference sequence). V lost 0 bases, J lost 11 bases, and 10 bases stayed unmatched. The CDR3 loop reads CAWSVLGQGVAPLHF. In nucleotides, the CDR3 is TGTGCCTGGAGTGTACTTGGGCAGGGGGTTGCACCCCTCCACTTT. The complete variable domain, with remaining parts taken from reference TRBV30 and TRBJ1-6, reads SQTIHQWPATLVQPVGSPLSLECTVEGTSNPNLYWYRQAAGRGLQLLFYSVGIGQISSEVPQNLSASRPQDRQFILSSKKLLLSDSGFYLCAWSVLGQGVAPLHFGNGTRLTVT.

The genes are TRBV5-1 and TRBJ1-1; no definite D call. The V gene's germline CDR1 is SGHRS and CDR2 YFSETQ. The CDR3 is made up of 13 amino acids. Trimming removed 0 bases at V and 3 bases at J, with 6 bases between. The CDR3 nucleotides are TGCGCCAGCAGCTTGGACAGCTACACTGAAGCTTTCTTT. Protein sequence: CASSLDSYTEAFF. Based on the CDR3 plus reference TRBV5-1 and TRBJ1-1, the full variable domain is KAGVTQTPRYLIKTRGQQVTLSCSPISGHRSVSWYQQTPGQGLQFLFEYFSETQRNKGNFPGRFSGRQFSNSRSEMNVSTLELGDSALYLCASSLDSYTEAFFGQGTRLTVV.

Only a few counts were recorded for this clone. The chain uses TRBV9 and TRBJ1-3; D call uncertain. CDR1 SGDLS and CDR2 YYNGEE come from the germline V gene. There are 13 residues in the CDR3. Trimming took off 0 bases at V and 2 bases at J, with 3 bases between the two ends. The CDR3 reads CASSVEAGNTIYF. The CDR3 DNA follows: TGTGCCAGCAGCGTAGAGGCTGGAAACACCATATATTTT.

V is TRBV28 and J is TRBJ2-1; TRBD2 is a possible D gene (6 bases). This CDR3 is 15 amino acids long. CDR1 and CDR2 (germline): MDHEN, SYDVKM. Deletions cut 8 bases from V and 2 bases from J, with 16 bases between. CDR3 nucleotide sequence: TGTGCCAGCGGCCGGAGGGACGCCCCCTACAATGAGCAGTTCTTC. Translated: CASGRRDAPYNEQFF.

The CDR3 DNA reads TGTGCCAGCAGTTTATTCAGACAGGGCGGGGATCAGCCCCAGCATTTT. Translated: CASSLFRQGGDQPQHF. V usage is TRBV28 and J usage is TRBJ1-5, with TRBD1 matching 7 bases. Germline V gene data show CDR1 as MDHEN and CDR2 as SYDVKM. V shed 1 base and J 5 bases; nucleotides not matched to a gene: 8. The CDR3 has 16 amino acids.

V and J are TRBV14 and TRBJ2-5, with D perhaps matching TRBD1 (5 bases). Trimming pared 1 base from V and 5 bases from J, leaving 14 bases between. The CDR3 is made up of 15 amino acids. Germline CDR1 SGHDN, CDR2 FVKESK. The DNA for the CDR3 is TGTGCCAGCAGCCAAGGGGTTGGGGCTTTGGAGACCCAGTACTTC. This translates into CASSQGVGALETQYF.

CDR3 protein: CASSKLWVRDRPYTGELFF. As DNA, the CDR3 is TGTGCCAGCAGCAAATTATGGGTCAGGGACAGGCCATACACCGGGGAGCTGTTTTTT. This chain connects TRBV21-1 to TRBJ2-2; the DNA was not used to check the table's D call, TRBD1. TRBV21-1 has pseudogene status. This CDR3 is 19 amino acids long.

The rearrangement uses TRBV28 and TRBJ2-7; maybe TRBD2 (5 bases). V was pared by 2 bases and J by 3 bases, with 11 bases between. This CDR3 spans 14 amino acids. The germline CDR1 and CDR2 sequences are MDHEN and SYDVKM. The CDR3 region is CASSLVLVGYEQYF. The CDR3 DNA sequence: TGTGCCAGCAGTTTAGTACTAGTAGGCTACGAGCAGTACTTC. Full variable domain (missing parts from reference TRBV28 and TRBJ2-7): DVKVTQSSRYLVKRTGEKVFLECVQDMDHENMFWYRQDPGLGLRLIYFSYDVKMKEKGDIPEGYSVSREKKERFSLILESASTNQTSMYLCASSLVLVGYEQYFGPGTRLTVT.

This clone was seen only a few times. This sequence joins TRBV10-1 and TRBJ2-1; D uncertain. The CDR3 covers 17 residues. V lost 1 base and J 2 bases, leaving 15 bases between the germline ends. CDR1 is WNHNN and CDR2 is SYGVQD in the germline V gene (reference sequence). The CDR3 loop is CASSEFAPRDPYNEQFF. The CDR3 DNA follows: TGCGCCAGCAGTGAGTTTGCCCCCCGAGACCCCTACAATGAGCAGTTCTTC.

The rearrangement uses TRBV5-1 and TRBJ2-1; D tentatively fits TRBD1 or TRBD2 (7 bases each). CDR3 length: 14 amino acids. Trimming took 5 bases from V and 8 from J, leaving 17 bases between them. CDR1 is SGHRS and CDR2 is YFSETQ in the germline V gene. This CDR3 is CASSWSGGGDEQFF. CDR3 nucleotides: TGCGCCAGCAGTTGGTCAGGGGGGGGCGATGAGCAGTTCTTC.

J is TRBJ1-2 and V is TRBV13, with TRBD1 matching over 9 bases. This CDR3 has 15 amino acids. The germline gives CDR1 PRHDT, CDR2 FYEKMQ (reference sequence). V dropped 5 bases and J dropped 3; count of bases not matched to a gene: 7. The CDR3 DNA reads TGTGCCAGCAGCCCATCGACAGGGGGGCACTATGGCTACACCTTC. Protein sequence: CASSPSTGGHYGYTF.

The chain couples TRBV2 to TRBJ2-2; possibly TRBD1 for D (5 bases). The V gene lost 3 bases and the J gene lost 6 bases, with 11 bases spanning the gap. Germline V CDR1 and CDR2: SNHLY, FYNNEI. The CDR3 consists of 14 residues. The DNA for the CDR3 is TGTGCCAGCAGTGATCGACAGACGGCCGGGGAGCTGTTTTTT. This gives the protein CASSDRQTAGELFF.

This clone appeared a single time. CDR3 region: CASSLGGQTQYF. CDR3 nucleotide sequence: TGTGCCAGCAGCTTGGGGGGACAGACCCAGTACTTC. This chain uses TRBV11-2 with TRBJ2-5; the D gene is possibly TRBD2 (6 bases). V shed 3 bases and J shed 6 bases, with 8 bases lying between them. In germline, CDR1 is SGHAT, CDR2 FQNNGV. The CDR3 is 12 amino acids.

The gene calls are TRBV12-3 or TRBV12-4 and TRBJ1-3, with TRBD1 as a possible D gene (5 bases). Trimming removed 6 bases from V and 8 bases from J, with 11 bases in between. This CDR3 contains 12 residues. In DNA, the CDR3 is TGTGCCAGCAGGCCCGCCAGGGACACCATATATTTT. Amino acid sequence: CASRPARDTIYF.